This entry lists 21 T cell receptor beta chains sequenced from one sample in a study of T-cell reconstitution after alpha-beta-depleted transplantation in children. Preparation of the TCRbeta library involved a method that used unique molecular identifiers. From the PCR reads, TCRdb called clonotypes with MiXCR, one entry per CDR3 protein. The table lists 55,000 to 90,000 distinct CDR3 sequences, 4.9% of them singletons, with 18% in the top ten. The specimen was PBMCs, mostly from graft donor cells, collected 180 days after TCRalphabeta/CD19-depleted stem cell transplant. Receptors were obtained from a boy in the first two years of life who had a stem cell transplant for acute myeloid leukemia, so the T cells may come from the graft donor.

This clonotype has ten or more counts. J is TRBJ2-4 and V is TRBV4-1; D is undetermined. The CDR3 covers 15 residues. Germline V lookup: CDR1 MGHRA, CDR2 YSYEKL. V was trimmed by 0 bases and J by 7 bases, leaving 13 bases between them. The CDR3 region has the DNA TGCGCCAGCAGCCAAGATCTAAGTCCAGCGAACATTCAGTACTTC. Translating it yields CASSQDLSPANIQYF.

This clonotype was observed at least ten times. The chain combines TRBV5-1 with TRBJ2-1; the match to TRBD2 covers 9 bases. The germline V gene has CDR1 SGHRS and CDR2 YFSETQ. The V and J ends lost 2 bases and 5 bases, in that order; junction bases with no gene match: 5. The CDR3 covers 15 residues. The CDR3 loop reads CASSFQRGADNEQFF. DNA for the CDR3: TGCGCCAGCAGCTTCCAGCGGGGGGCCGACAATGAGCAGTTCTTC.

This clonotype was recorded many times. V usage is TRBV28 and J usage is TRBJ2-4; 7 nucleotides line up with TRBD1. CDR1 and CDR2 (germline): MDHEN, SYDVKM. The V and J ends lost 6 bases and 3 bases, in that order; junction bases with no gene match: 8. The CDR3 is 15 amino acids. The CDR3 coding sequence is TGTGCCAGCAGCCGCGAGGGACAGCGCAAAAACATTCAGTACTTC. Residues: CASSREGQRKNIQYF.

Many counts were recorded for this clonotype. This sequence joins TRBV11-2 and TRBJ2-2, with 7 nucleotides matching TRBD1. The CDR3 contains 12 residues. The germline V gene encodes CDR1 SGHAT and CDR2 FQNNGV. This chain's CDR3 is CATLTGRGELFF. The CDR3 DNA reads as TGTGCGACACTGACAGGGCGCGGGGAGCTGTTTTTT.

This clonotype has ten or more counts. The chain carries TRBV29-1 and TRBJ2-2, with 7 bases fitting TRBD2. The ends lost 0 bases at V and 6 bases at J; junction bases unmatched: 13. The CDR3 is 17 residues long. Germline V lookup: CDR1 SQVTM, CDR2 ANQGSEA. CDR3 in amino acids: CSVEDLRERGRAGELFF. The CDR3 DNA reads as TGCAGCGTTGAAGATCTTCGGGAGCGGGGTCGGGCCGGGGAGCTGTTTTTT.

This clonotype was detected ten times or more. The CDR3: CASSEVGRNIQYF. The CDR3 DNA reads TGCGCCAGCAGTGAAGTAGGTCGGAACATTCAGTACTTC. The rearrangement joins TRBV10-2 to TRBJ2-4, with D uncertain. The CDR3 covers 13 residues. V was pared by 3 bases and J by 7 bases, with 10 bases between. CDR1 WSHSY and CDR2 SAAADI come from the germline V gene.

This clonotype was seen ten or more times. Written as DNA, the CDR3 is TGTGCCAGCACCCTAGGGGGAATCCTAGCCAAAAACATTCAGTACTTC. This codes for CASTLGGILAKNIQYF. The V call is TRBV11-2, the J call TRBJ2-4; possibly TRBD1 for D (6 bases). CDR3 length: 16 amino acids. V was pared by 7 bases and J by 0 bases, with 16 bases between. Germline CDR1 and CDR2: SGHAT and FQNNGV.

This clonotype was counted many times. The rearrangement links TRBV7-2 to TRBJ1-1; D is unclear. Germline CDR1 reads SGHTA; CDR2 reads FQGNSA. This CDR3 spans 12 amino acids. Trimming left V 3 bases short and J 3 bases short, with 5 bases between. As DNA, the CDR3 is TGTGCCAGCAGCTTGTGGGACACTGAAGCTTTCTTT. Translation: CASSLWDTEAFF.

This clonotype was detected ten times or more. This chain uses TRBV7-3 with TRBJ2-1, with 10 bases matching TRBD1. CDR3 size: 16 residues. With V trimmed by 2 bases and J by 4 bases, 5 bases remained unmatched. The V gene's germline CDR1 is SGHTA and CDR2 FQGTGA. Here the CDR3 DNA reads TGTGCCAGCAGCTTACGACAGGGGGCGCCTTACAATGAGCAGTTCTTC. Translating it yields CASSLRQGAPYNEQFF.

This clonotype occurred many times. The J gene is TRBJ2-5, the V gene TRBV27; D call uncertain. This CDR3 comprises 12 residues. Germline V gives CDR1 MNHEY, CDR2 SMNVEV (reference sequence). The V end was cut by 8 bases, the J end by 7 bases, with 14 bases between. CDR3 bases: TGTGCCAGCGCACCAAAGGAAGGGACCCAGTACTTC. It yields the protein CASAPKEGTQYF.

This clonotype was observed many times. This chain connects TRBV12-3 or TRBV12-4 to TRBJ1-5; possible D gene TRBD1, 5 bases. CDR3 size: 14 residues. V gave up 4 bases and J gave up 9 bases, with 16 bases separating them. The CDR3 coding sequence is TGTGCCAGCAGTTACGGAGGGGCAAGGAGGCCCCAGCATTTT. Its protein is CASSYGGARRPQHF.

This clonotype was recorded many times. The chain recombines TRBV29-1 with TRBJ2-7; TRBD1 agrees at 7 bases. CDR1 and CDR2 (germline): SQVTM, ANQGSEA. There are 12 residues in the CDR3. J gave up 3 bases and V 7 bases, and 6 bases lay outside the gene matches. The CDR3 DNA sequence: TGCAGCGCCCAGGGGGAACTCTACGAGCAGTACTTC. Its translation: CSAQGELYEQYF.

This clonotype has at least ten counts. The V call is TRBV7-9, the J call TRBJ2-3; D may be TRBD1 (6 bases). CDR1 and CDR2 (germline): SEHNR, FQNEAQ (reference sequence). This CDR3 is 13 amino acids long. With 6 bases removed from V and 6 bases from J, the gap between germline ends came to 13 bases. The CDR3 DNA follows: TGTGCCAGCAGTTCCGAGGGGGACGATACGCAGTATTTT. Protein product: CASSSEGDDTQYF.

In its sample, this clonotype was seen many times. V is TRBV27 and J is TRBJ1-2; tentatively, D is TRBD1 (5 bases). V lost 6 bases, J lost 5 bases, and 13 bases lay in between. The germline V gene has CDR1 MNHEY and CDR2 SMNVEV (reference sequence). The CDR3 extends over 13 amino acids. The CDR3 here is CASSPGGGYGYTF. In DNA form, the CDR3 reads TGTGCCAGCAGCCCGGGGGGAGGGTATGGCTACACCTTC.

This clonotype was counted at least ten times. The V call is TRBV29-1, the J call TRBJ2-1, with 7 bases fitting TRBD1. The CDR3 contains 12 residues. From germline, CDR1 is SQVTM and CDR2 ANQGSEA. The V gene end was trimmed by 4 bases and the J gene end by 4 bases; junction bases not matched to a gene: 1. The DNA for the CDR3 is TGCAGCGTTGGACAGGGATACAATGAGCAGTTCTTC. It codes for CSVGQGYNEQFF.

This clonotype was observed at least ten times. The chain is built from TRBV7-9 and TRBJ1-3, with 12 bases fitting TRBD1. The CDR3 consists of 15 residues. V dropped 5 bases and J dropped 8; count of bases not matched to a gene: 7. Germline assignment: CDR1 SEHNR and CDR2 FQNEAQ (reference sequence). Here the CDR3 DNA reads TGTGCCAGCAGCCCGGGGACAGGGGGCGGTGACACCATATATTTT. It specifies CASSPGTGGGDTIYF.

At least ten counts were recorded for this clonotype. The chain employs TRBV5-1 and TRBJ1-1, with 7 bases identical to TRBD1. The CDR3 has 15 residues. After removal of 2 bases from V and 1 base from J, the junction contained 5 bases not matched to a gene. CDR1 is SGHRS, CDR2 YFSETQ, per germline. The CDR3, as DNA: TGCGCCAGCAGCTTCAGGGGGGAATCGAACACTGAAGCTTTCTTT. Translating gives CASSFRGESNTEAFF.

In this sample, this clonotype turned up many times. The V gene is TRBV20-1, the J gene TRBJ1-5; maybe TRBD1 (5 bases). The V gene lost 2 bases and the J gene lost 6 bases, with 20 bases spanning the gap. The CDR3 is 16 amino acids. In germline, CDR1 is DFQATT, CDR2 SNEGSKA (reference sequence). The CDR3 sequence: CSARWPDSGQGQPQHF. The DNA of the CDR3 is TGCAGTGCTAGATGGCCTGACTCCGGGCAGGGTCAGCCCCAGCATTTT.

In its sample, this clonotype was seen many times. This rearrangement joins TRBV7-9 to TRBJ2-3; D gene uncertain. Germline V gene data show CDR1 as SEHNR and CDR2 as FQNEAQ (reference sequence). Trimming removed 4 bases from V and 0 bases from J, with 11 bases in between. CDR3 length: 15 residues. This CDR3 reads CASSSHRTSTDTQYF. CDR3 nucleotide sequence: TGTGCCAGCAGCTCTCATCGAACTAGCACAGATACGCAGTATTTT.

This clonotype showed up many times. The chain has TRBV5-1 and TRBJ1-6; D remains ambiguous. Trimming left V 2 bases short and J 1 base short, with 7 bases between. Germline loops: CDR1 SGHRS, CDR2 YFSETQ. The CDR3 contains 15 residues. CDR3 nucleotide sequence: TGCGCCAGCAGCTTTGGGAGGTCCTATAATTCACCCCTCCACTTT. Translated, it gives CASSFGRSYNSPLHF. Based on the CDR3 plus reference TRBV5-1 and TRBJ1-6, the full variable domain is KAGVTQTPRYLIKTRGQQVTLSCSPISGHRSVSWYQQTPGQGLQFLFEYFSETQRNKGNFPGRFSGRQFSNSRSEMNVSTLELGDSALYLCASSFGRSYNSPLHFGNGTRLTVT.

This clonotype occurred many times. This chain links TRBV30 with TRBJ1-2; D remains unclear. The germline V and J ends were trimmed by 0 bases and 0 bases, with 8 bases remaining between them. Germline loops: CDR1 GTSNPN, CDR2 SVGIG (reference sequence). This CDR3 spans 14 amino acids. DNA for the CDR3: TGTGCCTGGAGTGTACCCCCAGCTAACTATGGCTACACCTTC. Residues: CAWSVPPANYGYTF.